This TCR beta chain is from a study of radiation and T cells in renal cell carcinoma. Broader study findings: No pretreatment tumor biopsies were available for baseline clonotypes. Top tumor clonotypes rose in blood 2 weeks post-radiation, then contracted.

On this clone itself: The antigen remains undetermined.

Using immunoSEQ multiplex PCR, the repertoire was profiled, and TCRdb retains in-frame clones only, with some absent. This sample has roughly 92,000 clones, with about 79% found just once. The time point is: blood 4 weeks post-SBRT, at nephrectomy. As for treatment: 15 Gy SBRT to primary tumor, nephrectomy 4 weeks later. Nephrectomy followed 15 Gy stereotactic body radiation by 4 weeks. After SBRT, blood was collected at 2 and 4 weeks, plus baseline. This receptor was identified in a man between 60 and 75 years old with renal cell carcinoma. The source was blood, collected from a patient whose treatment included radiotherapy and nephrectomy.

The CDR3 spells CASSLSAGSYNEQFF. CDR3 DNA sequence: TGTGCCAGCAGCTTATCAGCGGGGTCCTACAATGAGCAGTTCTTC. This rearrangement joins TRBV7-2 to TRBJ2-1; 7 nucleotides agree with TRBD2. The CDR3 spans 15 residues. After removal of 2 bases from V and 1 base from J, the junction contained 2 bases not matched to a gene. From germline, CDR1 is SGHTA and CDR2 FQGNSA.